This T cell receptor (beta chain) was identified during a study of CD8+ T cells in alopecia areata. Study summary: Treatment of the treated patients consisted of oral tofacitinib, 5 to 10 mg twice daily.

Per the germline V gene, CDR1 is SGHDN and CDR2 is FVKESK. Between the trimmed V and J ends, which lost 8 bases and 4 bases, there was a span of 15 bases. The CDR3 runs to 14 residues. cDNA serving as the sequencing template came from extracted, reverse transcribed RNA. Sequencing was performed with immunoSEQ multiplex PCR; in TCRdb, only in-frame clones are kept and a portion is missing. The profile shows 100,000 to 150,000 clones, 49% of them singletons. Specimens obtained from alopecia areata patients comprised lesional scalp punch biopsies and peripheral blood. This clone was seen a handful of times.

The sample in question was CD8+ T cells sorted from blood, obtained at week 0. The source is a human donor with alopecia areata. The chain joins TRBV14 to TRBJ1-5; unclear D gene. The CDR3 is CASSNGEGNQPQHF. The CDR3 DNA is TGTGCCAGCTCCAACGGGGAGGGAAATCAGCCCCAGCATTTT.